The 4 T cell receptor beta chains given below trace back to one sample, sequenced in a study of cytomegalovirus exposure and HLA in healthy donors. The PCR had 60 Vbeta and 13 Jbeta primers. The method was immunoSEQ multiplex PCR; TCRdb's version includes in-frame clones alone and lacks a portion of them. The repertoire holds 170,000 or so clones, with 78% as singletons. Sequenced material: PBMCs. The receptors originated from a woman between 50 and 59 years old in good health and CMV-seropositive.

This clone was counted at least ten times. The gene calls are TRBV20-1 and TRBJ2-7, with D tentatively TRBD1 (5 bases). The V gene's germline CDR1 is DFQATT and CDR2 SNEGSKA (reference sequence). This CDR3 is built from 11 residues. V lost 6 bases and J lost 7, with 13 bases in between. The CDR3 here is CSALTRGEQYF. DNA for the CDR3: TGCAGTGCCCTAACAAGGGGTGAGCAGTACTTC.

The chain carries TRBV11-3 and TRBJ2-5, with 9 bases identical to TRBD1. Germline V CDR1 and CDR2: SGHNT, YENEEA. V shed 5 bases and J 4 bases; nucleotides not matched to a gene: 11. The CDR3 spans 16 residues. The CDR3 nucleotides read TGTGCCAGCAGCCCAGGACAGGGGCGAAGTGGAGAGACCCAGTACTTC. Protein product: CASSPGQGRSGETQYF.

The chain carries TRBV5-1 and TRBJ2-7; 7 nucleotides match TRBD2. V trimming: 4 bases; J trimming: 3 bases; junction bases outside the gene matches: 13. CDR1 SGHRS and CDR2 YFSETQ come from the germline V gene. CDR3 length: 16 amino acids. The CDR3 sequence is CASSLEAGEIYYEQYF. The DNA of the CDR3 is TGCGCCAGCAGCCTGGAGGCGGGGGAGATATACTACGAGCAGTACTTC.

The V call is TRBV6-6, the J call TRBJ2-1, with 9 nucleotides matching TRBD1. J lost 5 bases, V lost 5 bases, and 7 bases had no gene match. Germline CDR1 reads MNHNY; CDR2 reads SVGAGI (reference sequence). This CDR3 region has 15 residues. This CDR3 is CASSLPTGGNNEQFF. CDR3 DNA sequence: TGTGCCAGCAGTCTCCCGACAGGGGGTAACAATGAGCAGTTCTTC.